This passage covers 23 T cell receptor beta chains from one sample sequenced in a study of OX40 agonist ivuxolimab in advanced cancers. The data were produced by immunoSEQ multiplex PCR, yet TCRdb's version contains in-frame clones alone and is incomplete. In the table there are some 77,000 clones, 92% of which are singletons. Material: CD4+ or CD8+ T cells sorted from blood, obtained in a trial of the OX40 agonist ivuxolimab. The receptors stem from an adult with an advanced solid tumor such as melanoma, head and neck, liver or kidney cancer.

The chain is built from TRBV18 and TRBJ2-6, with D perhaps matching TRBD1 or TRBD2 (5 bases each). V lost 3 bases and J 0 bases, leaving 24 bases between the germline ends. This CDR3 is built from 21 residues. The germline CDR1 and CDR2 sequences are KGHSH and LQKENI. This CDR3 is CASSPGSNTGPENSGANVLTF. The CDR3 DNA sequence: TGTGCCAGCTCACCGGGGAGCAACACAGGCCCAGAGAACTCTGGGGCCAACGTCCTGACTTTC.

Sample share makes this clone medium-sized (0.01 to 0.1%). The chain combines TRBV9 with TRBJ1-1; D call uncertain. Trimming stripped 1 base from V and 3 bases from J, with 7 bases between. Germline assignment: CDR1 SGDLS and CDR2 YYNGEE. The CDR3 extends over 13 amino acids. The DNA of the CDR3 is TGTGCCAGCAGCGTAATGGTGGACACTGAAGCTTTCTTT. Translation: CASSVMVDTEAFF.

The chain employs TRBV2 and TRBJ1-2; 10 nucleotides match TRBD1. Germline-derived CDR1 and CDR2 are SNHLY and FYNNEI. This CDR3 is 14 amino acids long. Trimming took 9 bases from V and 4 from J; bases not matched to a gene: 8. The CDR3 protein is CARRLTGGIYGYTF. CDR3 sequence (DNA): TGTGCCAGACGGCTGACAGGGGGCATCTATGGCTACACCTTC.

For the CDR3, the DNA is TGTGCCAGCAGCTTAACGACAGGGGGATTCTATGGCTACACCTTC. This gives the protein CASSLTTGGFYGYTF. The chain recombines TRBV11-2 with TRBJ1-2, with 9 bases aligning to TRBD1. The CDR3 extends over 15 amino acids. The V and J ends lost 2 bases and 4 bases, in that order; junction bases with no gene match: 5. The germline V gene encodes CDR1 SGHAT and CDR2 FQNNGV.

Remarks on this clone: The DNA is omitted, as the CDR3 cannot be located on it reliably, and the CDR3 follows TCRdb's listing. The rearrangement links TRBV27 to TRBJ1-2. The germline CDR1 and CDR2 sequences are MNHEY and SMNVEV (reference sequence). The CDR3 is 14 residues long, ends included. CDR3 amino acids: CASSSSGDRYGYTF.

J is TRBJ2-5 and V is TRBV2, with 8 nucleotides matching TRBD2. Germline CDR1 SNHLY, CDR2 FYNNEI. V gave up 7 bases and J gave up 1 base; unmatched junction bases: 23. There are 20 residues in the CDR3. The DNA of the CDR3 is TGTGCCAGCAACCGTCGGCGGGGGGCCTCGGCCTTGTCGAGCCAAGAGACCCAGTACTTC. This encodes CASNRRRGASALSSQETQYF.

The chain carries TRBV25-1 and TRBJ1-1, with 7 nucleotides matching TRBD1. Germline lookup yields CDR1 MGHDK and CDR2 SYGVNS. The J segment lost 7 bases and the V segment lost 8 bases, leaving 13 bases of the junction unmatched. The CDR3 runs 14 residues. The CDR3 loop reads CASGSPTGRDEAFF. CDR3 in DNA: TGTGCCAGCGGATCTCCGACAGGGCGGGATGAAGCTTTCTTT.

The chain combines TRBV4-1 with TRBJ2-1; D tentatively fits TRBD1 or TRBD2 (5 bases each). The germline V gene encodes CDR1 MGHRA and CDR2 YSYEKL. V was cut by 3 bases and J by 7 bases, with 16 bases left in between. There are 15 residues in the CDR3. The CDR3 is CASSQGFGTPNEQFF. Here the CDR3 DNA reads TGCGCCAGCAGCCAGGGCTTTGGGACCCCGAATGAGCAGTTCTTC.

J is TRBJ1-2 and V is TRBV27, with 7 positions matching TRBD1. The CDR3 spans 14 residues. The ends lost 4 bases at V and 7 bases at J; junction bases unmatched: 9. Germline CDR1 reads MNHEY; CDR2 reads SMNVEV (reference sequence). For the CDR3, the DNA is TGTGCCAGCAGTTATGGACAGGCTTCGGGTGGCTACACCTTC. Residues: CASSYGQASGGYTF.

This chain uses TRBV25-1 with TRBJ2-1; D could derive from TRBD1 or TRBD2 (5 bases each). The CDR3 runs 10 residues. V dropped 6 bases and J dropped 16 bases, with 13 bases sitting between them. Per the germline V gene, CDR1 is MGHDK and CDR2 is SYGVNS. CDR3 coding DNA: TGTGCCAGCAGGGGGGACGGGTACTTCTTC. It is translated as CASRGDGYFF.

The chain links TRBV2 to TRBJ2-5; possible D gene TRBD1, 7 bases. The CDR3 has 17 amino acids. V was cut by 3 bases and J by 2 bases, with 19 bases left in between. In germline, CDR1 is SNHLY, CDR2 FYNNEI. As DNA, the CDR3 is TGTGCCAGCAGTGATCCTGATAGCAGGGGGGTTCAAGAGACCCAGTACTTC. Its translation is CASSDPDSRGVQETQYF.

The CDR3 bases are TGTGCCAGCAGCCCCTACCAGGGGTGGACCATCATGAACACTGAAGCTTTCTTT. This gives the protein CASSPYQGWTIMNTEAFF. The gene calls are TRBV9 and TRBJ1-1; the D gene is possibly TRBD1 (6 bases). The germline gives CDR1 SGDLS, CDR2 YYNGEE. CDR3 size: 18 residues. The V gene lost 4 bases and the J gene lost 0 bases, with 22 bases spanning the gap.

The chain carries TRBV7-8 and TRBJ2-1; perhaps TRBD2 as D (7 bases). The V gene lost 3 bases and the J gene lost 15 bases, with 18 bases spanning the gap. The germline CDR1 and CDR2 sequences are SGHVS and FQNEAQ. The CDR3 contains 13 residues. The CDR3 protein is CASSFLEGGDGFF. For the CDR3, the DNA is TGTGCCAGCAGCTTTCTGGAGGGGGGGGATGGGTTCTTC.

The V and J genes are TRBV5-1 and TRBJ2-1; 7 positions match TRBD2. V shed 4 bases, J shed 6 bases, and the junction held 13 bases outside the gene matches. Germline CDR1 and CDR2: SGHRS and YFSETQ. CDR3 size: 16 residues. CDR3 region: CASSPDLAENINEQFF. The CDR3 region has the DNA TGCGCCAGCAGCCCTGATCTAGCGGAAAATATCAATGAGCAGTTCTTC.

This clone was observed a few times. V usage is TRBV9 and J usage is TRBJ2-6; D remains ambiguous. With 3 bases removed from V and 3 bases from J, the gap between germline ends came to 13 bases. Per germline, CDR1 SGDLS and CDR2 YYNGEE. This CDR3 contains 16 residues. The CDR3 is CASSDSNQGGANVLTF. The CDR3 DNA sequence: TGTGCCAGCAGCGATTCCAATCAAGGTGGGGCCAACGTCCTGACTTTC. Using reference TRBV9 and TRBJ2-6 for the parts outside the CDR3, the full variable domain is DSGVTQTPKHLITATGQRVTLRCSPRSGDLSVYWYQQSLDQGLQFLIQYYNGEERAKGNILERFSAQQFPDLHSELNLSSLELGDSALYFCASSDSNQGGANVLTFGAGSRLTVL.

The genes are TRBV27 and TRBJ1-1, with D perhaps matching TRBD1 (5 bases). Germline lookup yields CDR1 MNHEY and CDR2 SMNVEV (reference sequence). V lost 7 bases to trimming and J lost 4 bases, with 7 bases between them. This CDR3 region has 11 residues. The CDR3 nucleotides read TGTGCCAGCATTGGGACCACTGAAGCTTTCTTT. Residues: CASIGTTEAFF.

A note on this clone: This CDR3 is also generated by other DNA sequences in the sample. Here the CDR3 reads CASSHRFGTEYGYTF. The CDR3 nucleotides are TGCGCCAGCAGCCATCGTTTCGGGACAGAGTATGGCTACACCTTC. This chain links TRBV4-1 with TRBJ1-2; 7 nucleotides align to TRBD1. Germline lookup yields CDR1 MGHRA and CDR2 YSYEKL. V gave up 3 bases and J gave up 5 bases; unmatched junction bases: 9. The CDR3 has 15 amino acids.

The chain carries TRBV13 and TRBJ2-5, with 9 bases aligning to TRBD1. Looked up from germline, CDR1 is PRHDT and CDR2 is FYEKMQ (reference sequence). The J segment lost 5 bases and the V segment lost 4 bases, leaving 5 bases of the junction unmatched. CDR3 size: 14 residues. CDR3 bases: TGTGCCAGCAGCTCACAGGGGGCTAGGGAGACCCAGTACTTC. As protein: CASSSQGARETQYF. Together with reference TRBV13 and TRBJ2-5, the CDR3 gives the full variable domain: AAGVIQSPRHLIKEKRETATLKCYPIPRHDTVYWYQQGPGQDPQFLISFYEKMQSDKGSIPDRFSAQQFSDYHSELNMSSLELGDSALYFCASSSQGARETQYFGPGTRLLVL.

The chain employs TRBV7-9 and TRBJ1-6, with D uncertain. Germline-derived CDR1 and CDR2 are SEHNR and FQNEAQ (reference sequence). There are 13 residues in the CDR3. V lost 8 bases and J lost 7, with 12 bases in between. The CDR3 DNA is TGTGCCAGCCGGGCGGGGTCCAATTCACCCCTCCACTTT. This gives the protein CASRAGSNSPLHF.

This sequence joins TRBV7-6 and TRBJ2-5; D possibly corresponds to TRBD1 (6 bases). V lost 5 bases to trimming and J lost 0 bases, with 10 bases between them. Germline V gene sequence: CDR1 SGHVS, CDR2 FNYEAQ. The CDR3 is 14 residues long. This CDR3 reads CASSNRDNQETQYF. DNA for the CDR3: TGTGCCAGCAGCAACCGGGACAACCAAGAGACCCAGTACTTC.

The chain employs TRBV7-6 and TRBJ1-1, with D possibly matching TRBD1 (5 bases). CDR1 is SGHVS, CDR2 FNYEAQ, per germline. The length of the CDR3 is 16 residues. Trimming shortened V by 5 bases and J by 1 base, and 17 bases separated the two germline ends. CDR3 residues: CASSDVGAGGNTEAFF. The CDR3 coding sequence is TGTGCCAGCAGCGATGTCGGGGCCGGGGGGAACACTGAAGCTTTCTTT.

The chain carries TRBV19 and TRBJ1-1, with D unresolved. Deletions cut 8 bases from V and 1 base from J, with 11 bases between. The CDR3 spans 13 residues. Germline values: CDR1 LNHDA, CDR2 SQIVND (reference sequence). The CDR3 region has the DNA TGTGCCAGTTTTGGTCGGAGGAACACTGAAGCTTTCTTT. Protein sequence: CASFGRRNTEAFF.

This chain connects TRBV7-9 to TRBJ2-2; 7 bases fit TRBD1. Looked up from germline, CDR1 is SEHNR and CDR2 is FQNEAQ (reference sequence). This CDR3 has 18 amino acids. V was pared by 7 bases and J by 2 bases, with 16 bases of the junction left unmatched. This CDR3 is CASISLTITGDNTGELFF. The CDR3 DNA reads TGTGCCAGCATATCGCTGACTATTACAGGGGACAACACCGGGGAGCTGTTTTTT.